These 26 T cell receptor beta chains came from one sample sequenced in a study of blood T cell repertoires in COVID-19. Method: immunoSEQ multiplex PCR; TCRdb's copy keeps in-frame clones and lacks some. The profile shows under 25,000 clones, about 90% of them singletons. Sequencing input: peripheral blood. The source is a human donor with active COVID-19. The donor label of this sample is uncertain.

The J gene is TRBJ2-7, the V gene TRBV18; unclear D gene. The CDR3 length is 12 residues. Trimming cost V 0 bases and J 5 bases, with 5 bases left between them. CDR1 is KGHSH and CDR2 is LQKENI in the germline V gene. The CDR3 nucleotides are TGTGCCAGCTCACCACCTTCTCACGAGCAGTACTTC. It codes for CASSPPSHEQYF.

This clone was counted once. This chain uses TRBV4-1 with TRBJ2-3; TRBD2 agrees at 8 bases. The germline gives CDR1 MGHRA, CDR2 YSYEKL. The V gene end was trimmed by 1 base and the J gene end by 2 bases; junction bases not matched to a gene: 2. The CDR3 extends over 15 amino acids. For the CDR3, the DNA is TGCGCCAGCAGCCAAGTAGCGGGGTTCACAGATACGCAGTATTTT. Amino acid sequence: CASSQVAGFTDTQYF.

V and J are TRBV11-3 and TRBJ2-1; D might be TRBD1 (6 bases). V lost 5 bases to trimming and J lost 13 bases, with 15 bases between them. There are 12 residues in the CDR3. Per germline, CDR1 SGHNT and CDR2 YENEEA. Written as DNA, the CDR3 is TGTGCCAGCAGCACCAACAGGGTAGGTCAGTTCTTC. Translating it yields CASSTNRVGQFF. The full variable domain, in which reference TRBV11-3 and TRBJ2-1 provide the parts outside the CDR3, is EAGVVQSPRYKIIEKKQPVAFWCNPISGHNTLYWYLQNLGQGPELLIRYENEEAVDDSQLPKDRFSAERLKGVDSTLKIQPAELGDSAVYLCASSTNRVGQFFGPGTRLTVL.

This chain joins TRBV23-1 and TRBJ1-2; D gene uncertain. TRBV23-1 is an open reading frame, and its role is uncertain. This CDR3 has 11 residues. The V end lost 5 bases, the J end lost 5 bases, and 6 bases lay between the germline ends. CDR3 amino acids: CASSSGYGYTF. The CDR3 DNA follows: TGCGCCAGCAGTTCGGGATATGGCTACACCTTC.

On this clone itself: One end of the junction does not line up with germline, which may come from a read error. This chain uses TRBV7-7 with TRBJ2-5, with 11 bases lining up with TRBD2. The CDR3 loop spans 16 amino acids. Germline V gene sequence: CDR1 SSHAT, CDR2 FNYEAQ (reference sequence). CDR3: CASSFTRTSGQETQYF. The CDR3 bases are TGTGCTAGCAGCTTTACTCGGACTAGCGGGCAAGAGACCCAGTACTTC.

The chain recombines TRBV7-2 with TRBJ1-1; D is unclear. V dropped 4 bases and J dropped 1 base, with 7 bases sitting between them. CDR1 and CDR2 (germline): SGHTA, FQGNSA. The CDR3 loop spans 13 amino acids. CDR3 in amino acids: CASSSLRNTEAFF. The CDR3 DNA reads TGTGCCAGCAGCTCCCTTCGGAACACTGAAGCTTTCTTT.

This chain links TRBV19 with TRBJ2-1; D is perhaps TRBD2 (6 bases). Germline values: CDR1 LNHDA, CDR2 SQIVND (reference sequence). V was cut by 8 bases and J by 7 bases, with 24 bases left in between. The CDR3 spans 16 residues. DNA of the CDR3: TGTGCCAGTCGATACAGGTGGGGGAGGTTGGGGAATGAGCAGTTCTTC. Protein sequence: CASRYRWGRLGNEQFF.

Only a few counts were recorded for this clone. The gene calls are TRBV19 and TRBJ1-1; D not resolved. This CDR3 comprises 12 residues. V was cut by 3 bases and J by 1 base, with 3 bases left in between. Germline lookup yields CDR1 LNHDA and CDR2 SQIVND (reference sequence). CDR3 amino acids: CASSIRNTEAFF. CDR3 DNA sequence: TGTGCCAGTAGTATCAGGAACACTGAAGCTTTCTTT.

This clone was detected once. The chain uses TRBV7-9 and TRBJ1-2; 8 nucleotides match TRBD1. The CDR3 has 15 residues. Trimming cost V 4 bases and J 8 bases; bases outside gene matches: 12. From germline, CDR1 is SEHNR and CDR2 FQNEAQ (reference sequence). The CDR3 DNA reads as TGTGCCAGCAGCTCCTCGACAGGGGTCGTAATGGGCTACACCTTC. Its translation is CASSSSTGVVMGYTF.

This chain uses TRBV3-1 (or the pseudogene TRBV3-2) with TRBJ2-7; 7 nucleotides agree with TRBD2. Per germline, CDR1 LGHDT and CDR2 YNNKEL (reference sequence). The length of the CDR3 is 17 residues. The V segment lost 4 bases and the J segment 0 bases; nucleotides outside the gene matches: 12. Here the CDR3 reads CASSPPTLAVCSYEQYF. For the CDR3, the DNA is TGTGCCAGCAGCCCCCCGACCCTAGCGGTTTGCTCCTACGAGCAGTACTTC.

In this sample, this clone turned up once. This chain joins TRBV6-6 and TRBJ2-3, with TRBD2 identical over 11 bases. This CDR3 is 13 amino acids long. Germline trimming cut 10 bases from V and 6 bases from J; bases unmatched to any gene: 6. CDR1 and CDR2 from the germline V gene are MNHNY and SVGAGI (reference sequence). CDR3 amino acids: CATKLAGADTQYF. Written as DNA, the CDR3 is TGTGCCACCAAACTAGCGGGGGCCGATACGCAGTATTTT.

The V and J genes are TRBV2 and TRBJ2-7; D unclear. CDR3 length: 10 residues. Germline V CDR1 and CDR2: SNHLY, FYNNEI. V lost 6 bases and J 5 bases, leaving 5 bases between the germline ends. Here the CDR3 DNA reads TGTGCCAGCAGAAATAACGAGCAGTACTTC. It translates to CASRNNEQYF.

The chain uses TRBV11-3 and TRBJ1-2, with D perhaps matching TRBD1 (5 bases). The CDR3 length is 13 residues. In germline, CDR1 is SGHNT, CDR2 YENEEA. V dropped 7 bases and J dropped 4 bases, with 13 bases sitting between them. The CDR3 DNA reads as TGTGCCAGCACCCCCGGGCAGGGCTATGGCTACACCTTC. It codes for CASTPGQGYGYTF.

The chain couples TRBV19 to TRBJ1-5, with 9 positions matching TRBD1. Germline CDR1 LNHDA, CDR2 SQIVND (reference sequence). This CDR3 spans 16 amino acids. After removal of 6 bases from V and 2 bases from J, the junction contained 8 bases not matched to a gene. The CDR3: CASRQGTGQGNQPQHF. The CDR3 DNA follows: TGTGCCAGTAGACAGGGGACAGGGCAAGGCAATCAGCCCCAGCATTTT.

The gene calls are TRBV19 and TRBJ1-6; D is undetermined. The CDR3 has 14 amino acids. Germline V gene lookup returns CDR1 LNHDA and CDR2 SQIVND (reference sequence). V was trimmed by 7 bases and J by 2 bases, leaving 9 bases between them. CDR3 sequence (DNA): TGTGCCAGTAAACAGAACCCCTATAATTCACCCCTCCACTTT. This translates into CASKQNPYNSPLHF.

The rearrangement links TRBV6-5 to TRBJ2-7; 8 bases map to TRBD1. The germline V gene has CDR1 MNHEY and CDR2 SVGAGI. The CDR3 is 15 amino acids. Unmatched junction bases numbered 6, after V lost 0 bases and J lost 5 bases. The CDR3 DNA sequence: TGTGCCAGCAGTTACTCGTTTCCAGGGGGCAACGAGCAGTACTTC. This translates into CASSYSFPGGNEQYF.

The chain is built from TRBV21-1 and TRBJ2-2; the D call TRBD2 from the table was never checked on the DNA. TRBV21-1 is a listed pseudogene. The CDR3 contains 16 residues. CDR3 nucleotides: TGTGCCAGCAGCCCCCTAGCCCCGACGAACACCGGGGAGCTGTTTTTT. As protein: CASSPLAPTNTGELFF.

The chain combines TRBV5-4 with TRBJ2-1; 9 nucleotides agree with TRBD2. V trimming: 3 bases; J trimming: 7 bases; junction bases outside the gene matches: 11. CDR1 is SGHNT, CDR2 YYREEE, per germline (reference sequence). The CDR3 loop spans 16 amino acids. CDR3 in amino acids: CASSYLRLAEGNEQFF. Here the CDR3 DNA reads TGTGCCAGCAGCTACCTCCGACTAGCGGAGGGGAATGAGCAGTTCTTC.

This rearrangement joins TRBV28 to TRBJ2-1, with a weak D call TRBD2 (5 bases). With 7 bases removed from V and 3 bases from J, the gap between germline ends came to 13 bases. The CDR3 spans 14 residues. Germline loops: CDR1 MDHEN, CDR2 SYDVKM. CDR3 sequence (DNA): TGTGCCAGCACTACCCAGCGGATCTACAATGAGCAGTTCTTC. It translates to CASTTQRIYNEQFF.

The chain employs TRBV5-1 and TRBJ2-2, with D perhaps TRBD2 (5 bases). Trimming left V 0 bases short and J 6 bases short, with 9 bases between. Germline CDR1 and CDR2: SGHRS and YFSETQ. The CDR3 loop spans 14 amino acids. The CDR3 region has the DNA TGCGCCAGCAGCTTGGTTCTAGCCGCCGGGGAGCTGTTTTTT. Its translation is CASSLVLAAGELFF.

V is TRBV5-1 and J is TRBJ2-5, with 7 bases aligning to TRBD2. The CDR3 is made up of 15 amino acids. J was trimmed by 5 bases and V by 2 bases; bases with no gene match: 9. Germline lookup yields CDR1 SGHRS and CDR2 YFSETQ. The CDR3 DNA reads TGCGCCAGCAGCTTTACCTGGACTAGTGAGGAGACCCAGTACTTC. Translation gives CASSFTWTSEETQYF.

The chain is built from TRBV30 and TRBJ2-3; D uncertain. Trimming took off 2 bases at V and 2 bases at J, with 5 bases between the two ends. The CDR3 loop spans 12 amino acids. Germline assignment: CDR1 GTSNPN and CDR2 SVGIG (reference sequence). The CDR3 bases are TGTGCCTGGAGTCCCCTCACAGATACGCAGTATTTT. This sequence encodes CAWSPLTDTQYF.

The chain has TRBV7-2 and TRBJ2-1; no clear D gene. In germline, CDR1 is SGHTA, CDR2 FQGNSA. V dropped 5 bases and J dropped 7 bases, with 18 bases sitting between them. The CDR3 totals 15 residues. CDR3 bases: TGTGCCAGCAGCCCTCGGCCGAGGTCCGATAATGAGCAGTTCTTC. Protein sequence: CASSPRPRSDNEQFF.

The chain is built from TRBV19 and TRBJ2-1; 8 nucleotides line up with TRBD2. This CDR3 is 15 amino acids long. Germline CDR1 is LNHDA and CDR2 is SQIVND (reference sequence). The V and J ends lost 8 bases and 4 bases, in that order; junction bases with no gene match: 10. This chain's CDR3 is CASLATSGSYNEQFF. The CDR3 DNA sequence: TGTGCCAGTCTCGCAACTAGCGGTAGTTACAATGAGCAGTTCTTC.

The chain combines TRBV6-5 with TRBJ1-1; 8 nucleotides align to TRBD1. The CDR3 has 14 residues. Germline assignment: CDR1 MNHEY and CDR2 SVGAGI. The J segment lost 6 bases and the V segment lost 2 bases, leaving 5 bases of the junction unmatched. The CDR3 spells CASSYGQGLAEAFF. The CDR3 DNA reads as TGTGCCAGCAGTTACGGACAGGGCTTGGCTGAAGCTTTCTTT.

The chain is built from TRBV27 and TRBJ2-5; 9 bases agree with TRBD2. Germline trimming cut 5 bases from V and 4 bases from J; bases unmatched to any gene: 11. The germline gives CDR1 MNHEY, CDR2 SMNVEV (reference sequence). The CDR3 is 16 residues long. In DNA form, the CDR3 reads TGTGCCAGCAGTCCCCTAGCGGGAAGGATAGGAGAGACCCAGTACTTC. Translated: CASSPLAGRIGETQYF.